Each of the 5 T cell receptor beta chains below was sequenced from the same sample in a study of cytomegalovirus exposure and HLA in healthy donors. 60 Vbeta and 13 Jbeta primers were used in PCR. Libraries were prepared by immunoSEQ multiplex PCR; TCRdb keeps only in-frame clonotypes and omits some of them. The table lists over 200,000 clones, 75% to 85% of them singletons. Sequencing was performed on PBMCs. These receptors came from a woman in her fifties or sixties in good health and CMV-seropositive.

To note about this clone: The same CDR3 arises from other DNA sequences in this sample as well. The V and J genes are TRBV5-1 and TRBJ2-3, with 9 positions matching TRBD1. CDR3 length equals 14 residues. V gave up 0 bases and J gave up 4 bases; unmatched junction bases: 0. Per the germline V gene, CDR1 is SGHRS and CDR2 is YFSETQ. CDR3: CASSLGQGADTQYF. CDR3 coding DNA: TGCGCCAGCAGCTTGGGACAGGGGGCAGATACGCAGTATTTT. Full variable domain (outside the CDR3, taken from reference TRBV5-1 and TRBJ2-3): KAGVTQTPRYLIKTRGQQVTLSCSPISGHRSVSWYQQTPGQGLQFLFEYFSETQRNKGNFPGRFSGRQFSNSRSEMNVSTLELGDSALYLCASSLGQGADTQYFGPGTRLTVL.

The CDR3 sequence: CASRTGLSYTEAFF. In DNA, the CDR3 is TGTGCCAGCAGAACAGGGCTCTCGTACACTGAAGCTTTCTTT. This chain uses TRBV9 with TRBJ1-1, with D possibly matching TRBD1 (6 bases). CDR3 length equals 14 residues. Trimming took off 5 bases at V and 3 bases at J, with 14 bases between the two ends. The germline CDR1 and CDR2 sequences are SGDLS and YYNGEE.

The rearrangement links TRBV5-1 to TRBJ1-1, with D possibly being TRBD1 (6 bases). CDR1 and CDR2 from the germline V gene are SGHRS and YFSETQ. V was clipped by 2 bases and J by 6 bases, with 14 bases between them. The CDR3 spans 14 residues. As DNA, the CDR3 is TGCGCCAGCAGCTTACAAGGGGGGGAGGCTGAAGCTTTCTTT. Encoded protein: CASSLQGGEAEAFF. The entire variable domain, with the rest obtained from reference TRBV5-1 and TRBJ1-1, is as follows: KAGVTQTPRYLIKTRGQQVTLSCSPISGHRSVSWYQQTPGQGLQFLFEYFSETQRNKGNFPGRFSGRQFSNSRSEMNVSTLELGDSALYLCASSLQGGEAEAFFGQGTRLTVV.

In this sample, this clone turned up once. V usage is TRBV5-4 and J usage is TRBJ2-6; D is unclear. Germline V gives CDR1 SGHNT, CDR2 YYREEE (reference sequence). V shed 0 bases and J shed 0 bases, with 16 bases lying between them. This CDR3 is built from 19 residues. The CDR3 sequence: CASSLAVSPLSSGANVLTF. The CDR3 region has the DNA TGTGCCAGCAGCTTGGCCGTGTCCCCCCTCAGCTCTGGGGCCAACGTCCTGACTTTC.

V is TRBV5-5 and J is TRBJ1-1; D is undetermined. Trimming removed 0 bases at V and 2 bases at J, with 11 bases between. This CDR3 spans 15 amino acids. Germline V CDR1 and CDR2: SGHKS, YYEKEE (reference sequence). The CDR3 DNA sequence: TGTGCCAGCAGCTTGGATCCGTCCCTCAACACTGAAGCTTTCTTT. The encoded protein is CASSLDPSLNTEAFF. Together with reference TRBV5-5 and TRBJ1-1, the CDR3 gives the full variable domain: DAGVTQSPTHLIKTRGQQVTLRCSPISGHKSVSWYQQVLGQGPQFIFQYYEKEERGRGNFPDRFSARQFPNYSSELNVNALLLGDSALYLCASSLDPSLNTEAFFGQGTRLTVV.